The 20 T cell receptor beta chains below come from one sample, sequenced in a study of cytomegalovirus exposure and HLA in healthy donors (dated by TCRdb to the late 2010s). The library was produced with the immunoSEQ multiplex PCR assay. A mixture of 60 forward primers for TCR Vbeta segments and 13 reverse primers for TCR Jbeta segments was used in the multiplex PCR. TCRdb holds this immuneACCESS table with in-frame rearrangements only. Some clones are missing; in checked studies, unresolved V genes explain under half, and the rest has no known cause. The sample table holds 50,000 or so clones, of which roughly 85% were seen once. Roughly 3.2% of the sample lies in the top ten. The sequencing input was PBMCs. Receptors were obtained from a woman aged 18-29 years in good health and CMV-seronegative.

The genes are TRBV11-2 and TRBJ2-2; perhaps TRBD2 as D (6 bases). Germline assignment: CDR1 SGHAT and CDR2 FQNNGV. Trimming took 3 bases from V and 2 from J, leaving 10 bases between them. The CDR3 loop spans 15 amino acids. The CDR3 reads CASSLGLPNTGELFF. The CDR3 nucleotides read TGTGCCAGCAGCTTGGGACTGCCCAACACCGGGGAGCTGTTTTTT.

This rearrangement joins TRBV4-1 to TRBJ2-3, with 7 nucleotides matching TRBD2. CDR1 and CDR2 (germline): MGHRA, YSYEKL. The CDR3 is 15 residues long. V lost 6 bases to trimming and J lost 2 bases; unmatched junction nucleotides: 8. CDR3 amino acids: CASRSSGSFTDTQYF. The CDR3 DNA reads as TGCGCCAGCAGGTCTAGCGGATCCTTCACAGATACGCAGTATTTT.

The chain couples TRBV28 to TRBJ2-3; TRBD1 agrees at 12 bases. This CDR3 is 16 amino acids long. CDR1 and CDR2 from the germline V gene are MDHEN and SYDVKM. V was clipped by 5 bases and J by 2 bases; unmatched bases: 5. The CDR3 coding sequence is TGTGCCAGCAGTGAGGGACAGGGGGCTTTCACAGATACGCAGTATTTT. Residues: CASSEGQGAFTDTQYF. Looking up the rest from reference TRBV28 and TRBJ2-3 gives the full variable domain: DVKVTQSSRYLVKRTGEKVFLECVQDMDHENMFWYRQDPGLGLRLIYFSYDVKMKEKGDIPEGYSVSREKKERFSLILESASTNQTSMYLCASSEGQGAFTDTQYFGPGTRLTVL.

This clone was seen once. V gene TRBV7-9 combines with J gene TRBJ2-7; TRBD1 might be the D (5 bases). V lost 11 bases, J lost 4 bases, and 12 bases lay in between. Germline V CDR1 and CDR2: SEHNR, FQNEAQ (reference sequence). The CDR3 has 11 amino acids. The CDR3 bases are TGTGCCTATCAGGGATCTTACGAGCAGTACTTC. Its translation: CAYQGSYEQYF. Full variable domain (outside the CDR3, taken from reference TRBV7-9 and TRBJ2-7): DTGVSQNPRHKITKRGQNVTFRCDPISEHNRLYWYRQTLGQGPEFLTYFQNEAQLEKSRLLSDRFSAERPKGSFSTLEIQRTEQGDSAMYLCAYQGSYEQYFGPGTRLTVT.

A single count supports this clone. The chain links TRBV10-3 to TRBJ2-5, with D possibly TRBD1 on 6 matching bases. Trimming removed 7 bases from V and 4 bases from J, with 13 bases in between. The CDR3 extends over 13 amino acids. CDR1 and CDR2 from the germline V gene are ENHRY and SYGVKD. The CDR3: CAIMGQGTETQYF. The CDR3 DNA follows: TGTGCCATCATGGGGCAGGGGACAGAGACCCAGTACTTC.

The J gene is TRBJ1-6, the V gene TRBV6-4; D is possibly TRBD1 (6 bases). From germline, CDR1 is MRHNA and CDR2 SNTAGT. Trimming removed 3 bases from V and 6 bases from J, with 9 bases in between. This CDR3 contains 14 residues. The CDR3, as DNA: TGTGCCAGCAGTGAGGGGGCGACTAATTCACCCCTCCACTTT. Translation: CASSEGATNSPLHF.

The gene calls are TRBV6-1 and TRBJ1-1; TRBD1 agrees at 11 bases. The CDR3 runs to 15 residues. Germline CDR1 reads MNHNS; CDR2 reads SASEGT. V shed 0 bases, J shed 4 bases, and the junction held 1 base outside the gene matches. CDR3 in amino acids: CASSEAGTGGTEAFF. In DNA form, the CDR3 reads TGTGCCAGCAGTGAAGCCGGGACAGGGGGCACTGAAGCTTTCTTT.

V usage is TRBV7-9 and J usage is TRBJ2-2; 7 nucleotides match TRBD2. Germline assignment: CDR1 SEHNR and CDR2 FQNEAQ (reference sequence). This CDR3 contains 16 residues. After removal of 1 base from V and 6 bases from J, the junction contained 8 bases not matched to a gene. The chain's CDR3 is CASSLVGGRSPGELFF. CDR3 bases: TGTGCCAGCAGCTTAGTAGGCGGGAGAAGCCCCGGGGAGCTGTTTTTT.

This sequence joins TRBV27 and TRBJ1-3; a possible D gene is TRBD1 (6 bases). V lost 6 bases and J 1 base, leaving 10 bases between the germline ends. Germline assignment: CDR1 MNHEY and CDR2 SMNVEV (reference sequence). CDR3 length: 14 residues. Written as DNA, the CDR3 is TGTGCCAGCAGCCCACAGGGATCTGGAAACACCATATATTTT. It codes for CASSPQGSGNTIYF.

The V and J genes are TRBV28 and TRBJ1-2; perhaps TRBD1 as D (6 bases). V was trimmed by 6 bases and J by 0 bases, leaving 14 bases between them. This CDR3 region has 15 residues. Germline values: CDR1 MDHEN, CDR2 SYDVKM. The CDR3 sequence is CASSRFSGANYGYTF. The CDR3 DNA is TGTGCCAGCAGCCGGTTCTCAGGGGCTAACTATGGCTACACCTTC.

V gene TRBV28 combines with J gene TRBJ2-1, with 7 bases lining up with TRBD2. CDR1 and CDR2 (germline): MDHEN, SYDVKM. Trimming took 2 bases from V and 3 from J; bases not matched to a gene: 4. The length of the CDR3 is 15 residues. Here the CDR3 DNA reads TGTGCCAGCAGTTTAGCGGGAGACATCTACAATGAGCAGTTCTTC. Its translation: CASSLAGDIYNEQFF.

The rearrangement uses TRBV18 and TRBJ1-2; TRBD1 is a possible D gene (5 bases). CDR3 size: 14 residues. Between the trimmed V and J ends, which lost 3 bases and 4 bases, there was a span of 12 bases. Germline CDR1 reads KGHSH; CDR2 reads LQKENI. The CDR3 reads CASSPDTGPYGYTF. CDR3 DNA: TGTGCCAGCTCACCCGATACAGGACCCTATGGCTACACCTTC.

This chain uses TRBV11-2 with TRBJ1-1, with 7 nucleotides matching TRBD1. V dropped 3 bases and J dropped 0; count of bases not matched to a gene: 7. Germline values: CDR1 SGHAT, CDR2 FQNNGV. This CDR3 spans 16 amino acids. The DNA for the CDR3 is TGTGCCAGCAGCTTCCGGGACAGCTTTATGAACACTGAAGCTTTCTTT. Translated, it gives CASSFRDSFMNTEAFF.

This chain links TRBV27 with TRBJ2-3, with 14 positions matching TRBD2. Trimming removed 4 bases from V and 8 bases from J; junction bases left unmatched: 2. CDR1 and CDR2 (germline): MNHEY, SMNVEV (reference sequence). The CDR3 has 14 amino acids. Written as DNA, the CDR3 is TGTGCCAGCAGTTGGGGACTAGCGGGAGCTACGCAGTATTTT. This encodes CASSWGLAGATQYF.

V usage is TRBV7-2 and J usage is TRBJ2-2, with TRBD2 matching 13 bases. CDR1 and CDR2 from the germline V gene are SGHTA and FQGNSA. This CDR3 spans 15 amino acids. V lost 4 bases, J lost 6 bases, and 2 bases stayed unmatched. CDR3 DNA: TGTGCCAGCAGCTGGACTAGCGGGAGTGCCGGGGAGCTGTTTTTT. Residues: CASSWTSGSAGELFF.

This clone has a handful of counts. The genes are TRBV15 and TRBJ2-4, with 9 bases identical to TRBD2. This CDR3 is 13 amino acids long. From germline, CDR1 is LNHNV and CDR2 YYDKDF (reference sequence). V lost 1 base and J lost 12; bases outside the gene matches: 4. The CDR3 region is CATSRGLADSQYF. The CDR3 DNA sequence: TGTGCCACCAGCAGAGGACTAGCGGACAGTCAGTACTTC. Filled out from reference TRBV15 and TRBJ2-4, the complete variable domain reads DAMVIQNPRYQVTQFGKPVTLSCSQTLNHNVMYWYQQKSSQAPKLLFHYYDKDFNNEADTPDNFQSRRPNTSFCFLDIRSPGLGDTAMYLCATSRGLADSQYFGAGTRLSVL.

The V and J genes are TRBV30 and TRBJ2-7, with D perhaps TRBD1 (6 bases). The germline V gene has CDR1 GTSNPN and CDR2 SVGIG (reference sequence). This CDR3 is 13 amino acids long. The V end lost 6 bases, the J end lost 1 base, and 13 bases lay between the germline ends. CDR3 in DNA: TGTGCCTGCCAGACAGGCAGATCCTACGAGCAGTACTTC. Translated, it gives CACQTGRSYEQYF. Full variable domain (outside the CDR3, taken from reference TRBV30 and TRBJ2-7): SQTIHQWPATLVQPVGSPLSLECTVEGTSNPNLYWYRQAAGRGLQLLFYSVGIGQISSEVPQNLSASRPQDRQFILSSKKLLLSDSGFYLCACQTGRSYEQYFGPGTRLTVT.

The CDR3 region has the DNA TGTGCCACGTCCCGGGACAGTTCCTACGAGCAGTACTTC. Translation: CATSRDSSYEQYF. The chain joins TRBV6-5 to TRBJ2-7, with 7 bases matching TRBD1. The CDR3 loop spans 13 amino acids. Germline V CDR1 and CDR2: MNHEY, SVGAGI. The ends lost 10 bases at V and 1 base at J; junction bases unmatched: 7.

The chain carries TRBV28 and TRBJ1-2, with a possible D match to TRBD1 (5 bases). This CDR3 spans 14 amino acids. Germline V gene data show CDR1 as MDHEN and CDR2 as SYDVKM. Trimming removed 6 bases at V and 8 bases at J, with 19 bases between. CDR3 loop: CASRLIGPKGGYTF. As DNA, the CDR3 is TGTGCCAGCAGGCTCATCGGACCGAAGGGGGGCTACACCTTC.

This CDR3 reads CASNRAGDTDTQYF. CDR3 DNA: TGTGCCAGCAATCGTGCAGGGGACACAGATACGCAGTATTTT. This chain links TRBV5-4 with TRBJ2-3; the D gene is possibly TRBD1 (6 bases). V gave up 6 bases and J gave up 2 bases, with 13 bases separating them. Germline CDR1 reads SGHNT; CDR2 reads YYREEE (reference sequence). CDR3 length: 14 residues. Full variable domain (missing parts from reference TRBV5-4 and TRBJ2-3): ETGVTQSPTHLIKTRGQQVTLRCSSQSGHNTVSWYQQALGQGPQFIFQYYREEENGRGNFPPRFSGLQFPNYSSELNVNALELDDSALYLCASNRAGDTDTQYFGPGTRLTVL.